This record looks at one TCR beta chain sequence and its context. Its target is not known. Notes on the study in general: Tumor-infiltrating Treg TCR alpha and beta sequences overlapped most with tumor naive CD4+ T cells, then blood naive. Tumor memory CD4+ T cell TCR gene usage clustered with blood and lymph node memory CD4+ cells and lymph node naive CD4+ cells. Whole repertoires were not studied in the larger cohort, only one V-J beta rearrangement.

After constant-region reverse-primer amplification, full-length variable regions underwent semi-nested PCR with Nested Universal Primer A. TCRdb recomputed calls from the 5' RACE reads with MiXCR, one row per CDR3 protein. The table shows 6,500 to 9,000 distinct CDR3 sequences, with approximately 71% occurring only once. Trimming pared 3 bases from V and 0 bases from J, leaving 10 bases between. The CDR3 covers 15 residues. Germline V gene lookup returns CDR1 SGHRS and CDR2 YFSETQ. This clonotype originated in a female donor with breast cancer. The sample comprised tumor-infiltrating naive CD4+ T cells sorted from the breast tumor. As for subset: naive CD4+ T cells, CD4+CD45RA+CD25-. The rearrangement uses TRBV5-1 and TRBJ2-1, with D possibly being TRBD2 (5 bases). The CDR3 nucleotides are TGCGCCAGCAGCTGGAGCGGATCCTCCTACAATGAGCAGTTCTTC. It codes for CASSWSGSSYNEQFF.